This T cell receptor beta chain was identified during a study of identical twins. V gave up 5 bases and J gave up 0 bases, with 8 bases separating them. CDR3 length: 14 amino acids. Germline lookup yields CDR1 SQVTM and CDR2 ANQGSEA. TCRdb used MiXCR to reprocess the 5' RACE reads, holding one entry per CDR3 protein. The table has about 720,000 distinct CDR3 sequences, approximately 9% seen once. The sample was also linked to a second study, of yellow fever vaccine responses in identical twins.

The chain joins TRBV29-1 to TRBJ2-6; D perhaps matches TRBD1 (5 bases). The TCR was taken from a woman between 18 and 30 years old in good health. The sample taken for sequencing was PBMCs. The CDR3 DNA follows: TGCAGCGTTACCGGACACTCTGGGGCCAACGTCCTGACTTTC. It yields the protein CSVTGHSGANVLTF.